The 2 T cell receptor beta chains given below trace back to one sample, sequenced in a study of blood T cells in healthy people across ages. Primers used in a second PCR of about 7 to 12 cycles were a sample-barcoded 5' primer and a J-beta primer mix. TCRdb passed the 5' RACE reads through MiXCR, listing each CDR3 protein once. The profile shows around 990,000 distinct CDR3 sequences, 30% to 40% of them singletons. The sample taken for sequencing was blood. Source of these receptors: a man aged 18 to 30 in good health.

J is TRBJ1-2 and V is TRBV7-2, with D possibly matching TRBD1 (5 bases). CDR3 length equals 16 residues. CDR1 is SGHTA and CDR2 is FQGNSA in the germline V gene. Trimming took off 1 base at V and 0 bases at J, with 12 bases between the two ends. CDR3 nucleotide sequence: TGTGCCAGCAGCTTAGGGGGGGACGGGACTAACTATGGCTACACCTTC. It yields the protein CASSLGGDGTNYGYTF.

This clonotype was seen only a few times. The rearrangement joins TRBV7-2 to TRBJ2-3, with 7 bases identical to TRBD2. Germline V lookup: CDR1 SGHTA, CDR2 FQGNSA. This CDR3 is built from 16 residues. V lost 5 bases to trimming and J lost 2 bases; unmatched junction nucleotides: 10. This CDR3 reads CASSLMTSSYTDTQYF. The CDR3 DNA reads TGTGCCAGCAGCCTAATGACTAGCTCCTACACAGATACGCAGTATTTT. Full variable domain (missing parts from reference TRBV7-2 and TRBJ2-3): GAGVSQSPSNKVTEKGKDVELRCDPISGHTALYWYRQSLGQGLEFLIYFQGNSAPDKSGLPSDRFSAERTGGSVSTLTIQRTQQEDSAVYLCASSLMTSSYTDTQYFGPGTRLTVL.